The 17 T cell receptor beta chains reported below all come from one sample, sequenced in a study of HIV-infected patients and healthy controls. About 500 ng RNA was reverse transcribed with alpha and beta constant-region primers. Separate chain-specific third strand synthesis with multiplexing indices produced the alpha and beta libraries. TCRdb re-called the 5' RACE reads through MiXCR, storing one row per CDR3 protein. Of 8,000 to 13,000 distinct CDR3 sequences in the sample, 6.5% to 10% were seen once. No cell fractionation was done, so the repertoire covers all unsorted peripheral blood T cells. The material sequenced was blood. The receptors were sampled from an adult in good health.

V and J are TRBV20-1 and TRBJ1-3, with D unclear. The CDR3 totals 14 residues. The V gene's germline CDR1 is DFQATT and CDR2 SNEGSKA (reference sequence). Trimming took 2 bases from V and 4 from J, leaving 12 bases between them. The CDR3 DNA reads as TGCAGTGCTAGACAAGATCCGGGAGGAAACACCATATATTTT. It encodes CSARQDPGGNTIYF.

This clonotype is labeled medium-sized (0.01 to 0.1%). The V and J genes are TRBV5-4 and TRBJ2-2; tentatively, D is TRBD1 or TRBD2 (5 bases each). This CDR3 is built from 13 residues. Germline CDR1 SGHNT, CDR2 YYREEE (reference sequence). V gave up 6 bases and J gave up 5 bases, with 11 bases separating them. The chain's CDR3 is CASTMGETGELFF. The DNA of the CDR3 is TGTGCCAGCACCATGGGGGAGACCGGGGAGCTGTTTTTT.

The table lists this clonotype with a few counts. CDR3 sequence reads: CASSAPARATRDTQYF. The CDR3 nucleotides read TGTGCCAGCAGCGCCCCGGCTAGAGCCACCAGGGATACGCAGTATTTT. V usage is TRBV7-9 and J usage is TRBJ2-3; D is unclear. The germline V gene encodes CDR1 SEHNR and CDR2 FQNEAQ (reference sequence). Trimming removed 5 bases at V and 6 bases at J, with 21 bases between. This CDR3 is built from 16 residues.

This clonotype is medium-sized. This sequence joins TRBV15 and TRBJ2-4; D is ambiguous. Trimming shortened V by 0 bases and J by 0 bases, and 12 bases separated the two germline ends. The V gene's germline CDR1 is LNHNV and CDR2 YYDKDF (reference sequence). This CDR3 comprises 17 residues. The CDR3 here is CATSRDLGRLAKNIQYF. CDR3 coding DNA: TGTGCCACCAGCAGAGATCTGGGCAGGTTAGCCAAAAACATTCAGTACTTC.

Ten or more counts support this clonotype. Here the CDR3 DNA reads TGTGCCAGCAGCTCTGAGGGGCCCGGGGAGCTGTTTTTT. Residues: CASSSEGPGELFF. The chain recombines TRBV11-3 with TRBJ2-2, with D perhaps TRBD1 or TRBD2 (5 bases each). The CDR3 runs 13 residues. The germline V and J ends were trimmed by 4 bases and 6 bases, with 9 bases remaining between them. Per the germline V gene, CDR1 is SGHNT and CDR2 is YENEEA.

Relative to its sample, this clonotype is medium-sized (0.01 to 0.1%). This chain connects TRBV7-6 to TRBJ1-5; D is undetermined. Germline CDR1 SGHVS, CDR2 FNYEAQ. V was cut by 2 bases and J by 5 bases, with 10 bases left in between. The CDR3 extends over 14 amino acids. The CDR3 bases are TGTGCCAGCAGCTTAAGTCCAGGAGATCAGCCCCAGCATTTT. Protein product: CASSLSPGDQPQHF.

This clonotype was found many times. The chain combines TRBV5-1 with TRBJ1-1; a possible D gene is TRBD1 (6 bases). The CDR3 extends over 14 amino acids. Germline-derived CDR1 and CDR2 are SGHRS and YFSETQ. V lost 0 bases to trimming and J lost 5 bases, with 11 bases between them. CDR3 sequence reads: CASSLELGGTEAFF. As DNA, the CDR3 is TGCGCCAGCAGCTTGGAATTAGGGGGGACTGAAGCTTTCTTT.

The rearrangement joins TRBV18 to TRBJ2-7; 8 nucleotides match TRBD1. The CDR3 spans 14 residues. The V gene end was trimmed by 8 bases and the J gene end by 6 bases; junction bases not matched to a gene: 12. Germline V gene sequence: CDR1 KGHSH, CDR2 LQKENI. In DNA form, the CDR3 reads TGTGCCAGCCCGCCGCGACAGGGGTATATCGAGCAGTACTTC. Its protein product is CASPPRQGYIEQYF.

The chain joins TRBV7-9 to TRBJ1-1; D ambiguous. With 9 bases removed from V and 5 bases from J, the gap between germline ends came to 10 bases. Germline assignment: CDR1 SEHNR and CDR2 FQNEAQ (reference sequence). This CDR3 contains 11 residues. As DNA, the CDR3 is TGTGCCAGTAGCCTGGGTACTGAAGCTTTCTTT. Amino acid sequence: CASSLGTEAFF.

The chain combines TRBV14 with TRBJ2-3; 8 nucleotides line up with TRBD2. This CDR3 has 19 amino acids. CDR1 SGHDN and CDR2 FVKESK come from the germline V gene. Trimming removed 3 bases from V and 2 bases from J; junction bases left unmatched: 16. As DNA, the CDR3 is TGTGCCAGCAGCCATCAAGGGAATTTGGCGGGGGGAATCACAGATACGCAGTATTTT. This sequence encodes CASSHQGNLAGGITDTQYF.

This clonotype is termed medium-sized (0.01 to 0.1%). V and J are TRBV6-5 and TRBJ1-4, with D perhaps matching TRBD1 (5 bases). V dropped 7 bases and J dropped 11 bases, with 11 bases sitting between them. This CDR3 comprises 11 residues. Per the germline V gene, CDR1 is MNHEY and CDR2 is SVGAGI. CDR3 residues: CASKTRGKLFF. The CDR3 nucleotides are TGTGCCAGCAAGACCCGGGGGAAACTGTTTTTT.

This clonotype ranks as medium-sized (0.01 to 0.1%). The V call is TRBV20-1, the J call TRBJ1-1; D uncertain. Trimming took off 6 bases at V and 0 bases at J, with 11 bases between the two ends. This CDR3 has 13 residues. Per germline, CDR1 DFQATT and CDR2 SNEGSKA (reference sequence). Written as DNA, the CDR3 is TGCAGTGCGCCACAACTTTTGAACACTGAAGCTTTCTTT. Translation: CSAPQLLNTEAFF.

Ten or more counts support this clonotype. The chain combines TRBV29-1 with TRBJ1-2; TRBD1 agrees at 7 bases. The V and J ends lost 0 bases and 7 bases, in that order; junction bases with no gene match: 8. The CDR3 totals 14 residues. Germline assignment: CDR1 SQVTM and CDR2 ANQGSEA. CDR3 region: CSVEEGQPVGGYTF. The CDR3, as DNA: TGCAGCGTTGAAGAGGGACAGCCAGTGGGTGGCTACACCTTC.

This clonotype was observed a few times. The chain links TRBV12-3 or TRBV12-4 to TRBJ1-6, with TRBD1 identical over 7 bases. The CDR3 runs to 15 residues. V gave up 3 bases and J gave up 3 bases; unmatched junction bases: 2. This CDR3 reads CASSFAGGYNSPLHF. In DNA form, the CDR3 reads TGTGCCAGCAGTTTCGCAGGGGGCTATAATTCACCCCTCCACTTT.

This clonotype was seen ten or more times. V is TRBV6-5 and J is TRBJ1-2; D is unclear. The CDR3 runs to 13 residues. Trimming stripped 6 bases from V and 6 bases from J, with 14 bases between. Germline V gene data show CDR1 as MNHEY and CDR2 as SVGAGI. The CDR3 spells CASRPKTLDGYTF. CDR3 sequence (DNA): TGTGCCAGCAGGCCTAAGACCCTAGATGGCTACACCTTC.

Ten or more counts support this clonotype. The chain uses TRBV7-9 and TRBJ1-6, with no clear D. Germline CDR1 is SEHNR and CDR2 is FQNEAQ (reference sequence). The CDR3 runs 17 residues. V gave up 5 bases and J gave up 7 bases, with 21 bases separating them. CDR3 in DNA: TGTGCCAGCAGCCTCTCCGTCATCGGACGGGAAAATTCACCCCTCCACTTT. Its translation: CASSLSVIGRENSPLHF.

This clonotype showed up many times. The V call is TRBV13, the J call TRBJ1-5; D is unresolved. Trimming took off 1 base at V and 6 bases at J, with 4 bases between the two ends. The CDR3 has 12 residues. Germline V gene lookup returns CDR1 PRHDT and CDR2 FYEKMQ (reference sequence). CDR3: CASSLAGQPQHF. The CDR3 nucleotides read TGTGCCAGCAGCTTAGCCGGTCAGCCCCAGCATTTT. The full variable domain, with the rest looked up from reference TRBV13 and TRBJ1-5, is AAGVIQSPRHLIKEKRETATLKCYPIPRHDTVYWYQQGPGQDPQFLISFYEKMQSDKGSIPDRFSAQQFSDYHSELNMSSLELGDSALYFCASSLAGQPQHFGDGTRLSIL.